This TCR beta chain was obtained from a study of OX40 agonist ivuxolimab in advanced cancers. Study summary: Patients were treated with ivuxolimab, an agonistic anti-OX40 (CD134) antibody. The group had a mean age of 60 years, ranged from roughly 20 to 80, and was 82.7% male. Study results and caveats: Researchers report that CD8+ T cells had, on average, more expanded clones than CD4+.

Concerning this clone: No antigen is known for it.

Here immunoSEQ multiplex PCR was the method, and the copy in TCRdb shows in-frame clones only, minus some. This table holds about 8,000 clones, around 90% found once. Any history of autoimmune disease or systemic immunosuppression disqualified patients. This CDR3 is built from 12 residues. The V gene lost 4 bases and the J gene lost 2 bases, with 6 bases spanning the gap. In germline, CDR1 is SGDLS, CDR2 YYNGEE. The receptor was isolated from an adult with an advanced solid tumor such as melanoma, head and neck, liver or kidney cancer. This chain connects TRBV9 to TRBJ2-5, with a tentative D call TRBD2 (5 bases). The material was CD4+ or CD8+ T cells sorted from blood, obtained in a trial of the OX40 agonist ivuxolimab. CDR3 amino acids: CASSSGQETQYF. Written as DNA, the CDR3 is TGTGCCAGCAGCTCGGGGCAAGAGACCCAGTACTTC.